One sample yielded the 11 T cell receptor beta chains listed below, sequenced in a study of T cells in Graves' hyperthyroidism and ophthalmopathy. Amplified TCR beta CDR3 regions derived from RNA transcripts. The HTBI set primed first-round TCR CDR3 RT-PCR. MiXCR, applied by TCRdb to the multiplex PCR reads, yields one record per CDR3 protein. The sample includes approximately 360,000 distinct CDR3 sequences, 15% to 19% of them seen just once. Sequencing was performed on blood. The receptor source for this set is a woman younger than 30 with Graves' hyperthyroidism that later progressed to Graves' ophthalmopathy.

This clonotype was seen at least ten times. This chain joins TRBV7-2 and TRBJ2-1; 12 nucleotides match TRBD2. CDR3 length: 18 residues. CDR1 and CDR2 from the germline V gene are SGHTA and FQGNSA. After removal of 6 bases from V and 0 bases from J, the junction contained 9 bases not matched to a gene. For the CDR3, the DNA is TGTGCCAGCAGGCGTACTAGCGGGAGGACGAGCTCCTACAATGAGCAGTTCTTC. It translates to CASRRTSGRTSSYNEQFF.

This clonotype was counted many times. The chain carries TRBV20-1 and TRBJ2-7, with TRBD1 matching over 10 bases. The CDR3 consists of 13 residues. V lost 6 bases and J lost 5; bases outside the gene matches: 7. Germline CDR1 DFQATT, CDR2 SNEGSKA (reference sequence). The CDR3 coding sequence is TGCAGTGCCTATAGACAGGGGGCCCACGAGCAGTACTTC. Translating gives CSAYRQGAHEQYF.

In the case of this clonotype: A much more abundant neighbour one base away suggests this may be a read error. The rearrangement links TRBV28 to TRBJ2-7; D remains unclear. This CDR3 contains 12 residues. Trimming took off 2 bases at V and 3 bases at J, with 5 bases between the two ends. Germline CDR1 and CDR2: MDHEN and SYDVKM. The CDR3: CASSLQNYEQYF. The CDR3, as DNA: TGTGCCAGCAGTTTACAGAACTACGAGCAGTACTTC.

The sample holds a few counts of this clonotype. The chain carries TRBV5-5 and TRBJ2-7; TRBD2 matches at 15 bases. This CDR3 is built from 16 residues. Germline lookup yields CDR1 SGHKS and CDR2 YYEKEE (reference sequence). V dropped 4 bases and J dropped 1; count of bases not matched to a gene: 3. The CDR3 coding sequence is TGTGCCAGCAGCCGGACTAGCGGGAGGGGGTCCTACGAGCAGTACTTC. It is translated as CASSRTSGRGSYEQYF.

CDR3 sequence: CASSIALTGQGAYEQYF. CDR3 nucleotide sequence: TGTGCCAGTAGTATAGCTCTAACGGGACAGGGGGCCTACGAGCAGTACTTC. The genes are TRBV19 and TRBJ2-7; 11 positions match TRBD1. Trimming removed 1 base from V and 2 bases from J; junction bases left unmatched: 7. The V gene's germline CDR1 is LNHDA and CDR2 SQIVND (reference sequence). This CDR3 spans 17 amino acids. The full variable domain, its missing parts supplied by reference TRBV19 and TRBJ2-7, is DGGITQSPKYLFRKEGQNVTLSCEQNLNHDAMYWYRQDPGQGLRLIYYSQIVNDFQKGDIAEGYSVSREKKESFPLTVTSAQKNPTAFYLCASSIALTGQGAYEQYFGPGTRLTVT.

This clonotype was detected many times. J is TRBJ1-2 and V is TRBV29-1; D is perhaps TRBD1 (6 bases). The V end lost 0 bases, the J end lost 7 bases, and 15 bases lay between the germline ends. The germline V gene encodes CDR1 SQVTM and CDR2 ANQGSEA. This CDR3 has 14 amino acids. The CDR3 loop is CSVEDRYRDSGYTF. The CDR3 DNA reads TGCAGCGTTGAAGATCGGTACAGGGATAGTGGCTACACCTTC. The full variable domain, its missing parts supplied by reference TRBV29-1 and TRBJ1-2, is SAVISQKPSRDICQRGTSLTIQCQVDSQVTMMFWYRQQPGQSLTLIATANQGSEATYESGFVIDKFPISRPNLTFSTLTVSNMSPEDSSIYLCSVEDRYRDSGYTFGSGTRLTVV.

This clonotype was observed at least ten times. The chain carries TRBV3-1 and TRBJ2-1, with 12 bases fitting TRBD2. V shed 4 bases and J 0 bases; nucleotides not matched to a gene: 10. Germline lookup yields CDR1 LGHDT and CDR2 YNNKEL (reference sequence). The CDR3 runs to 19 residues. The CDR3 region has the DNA TGTGCCAGCAGCCCTAGCGGGAGGGCGGTTGAGGGCTCCTACAATGAGCAGTTCTTC. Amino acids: CASSPSGRAVEGSYNEQFF.

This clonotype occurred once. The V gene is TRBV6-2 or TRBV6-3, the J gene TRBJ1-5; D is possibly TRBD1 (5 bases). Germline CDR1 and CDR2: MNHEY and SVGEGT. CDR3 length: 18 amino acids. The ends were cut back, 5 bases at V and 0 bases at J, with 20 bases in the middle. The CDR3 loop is CASSQTIPGRPSNQPQHF. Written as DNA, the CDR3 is TGTGCCAGCAGTCAGACGATACCGGGACGACCTAGCAATCAGCCCCAGCATTTT.

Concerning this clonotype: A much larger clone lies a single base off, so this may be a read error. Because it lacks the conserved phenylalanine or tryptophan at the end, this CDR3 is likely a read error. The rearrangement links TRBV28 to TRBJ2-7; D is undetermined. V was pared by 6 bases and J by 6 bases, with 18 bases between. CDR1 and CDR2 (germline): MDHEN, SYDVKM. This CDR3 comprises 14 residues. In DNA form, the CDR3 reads TGTGCCAGCAGCCCCGAAAAGACCGTATTCGAGCAGTACCTC. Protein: CASSPEKTVFEQYL.

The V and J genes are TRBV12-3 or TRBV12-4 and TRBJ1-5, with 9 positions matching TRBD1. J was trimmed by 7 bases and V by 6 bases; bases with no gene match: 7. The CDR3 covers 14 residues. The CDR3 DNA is TGTGCCAGCAGGTTACAGGGGGCCGGGCAGCCCCAGCATTTT. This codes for CASRLQGAGQPQHF.

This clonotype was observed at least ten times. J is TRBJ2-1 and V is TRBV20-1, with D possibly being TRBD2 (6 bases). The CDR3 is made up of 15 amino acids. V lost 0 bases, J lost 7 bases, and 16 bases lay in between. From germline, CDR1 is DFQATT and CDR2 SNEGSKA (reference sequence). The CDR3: CSARDVADINNEQFF. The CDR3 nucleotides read TGCAGTGCTAGAGACGTAGCGGACATTAATAATGAGCAGTTCTTC.